The 16 T cell receptor beta chains presented below share a single source sample, sequenced in a study of tumor-infiltrating lymphocytes in primary liver carcinoma (dated by TCRdb to about 2017). Sequencing took place on an Illumina HiSeq 2500. A constant-region primer and ProtoScript II reverse transcriptase were used to reverse-transcribe TCRbeta-specific cDNA from about 530 ng total RNA. Construction of the TCRbeta libraries relied on three nested rounds of multiplex PCR, following a slightly modified ARM-PCR procedure. Each of the first two PCR rounds ran for roughly 11 cycles and used multiplex TRBV1-TRBV30 forward primers together with a Cbeta reverse primer. TCRdb ran its own pipeline on the public reads, namely fastp trimming at Q25 and MiXCR clone calling, and kept in-frame beta chains. For every CDR3 protein sequence, its rows merge into one entry that carries the most common genes and DNA. In all, the sample holds 300,000 to 400,000 distinct CDR3 sequences, and around 60% of those were seen once. 6.5% of the sample is in the top ten clones.

Blood RNA was extracted from unsorted whole blood using TRIzol reagent, and germline DNA was obtained with the DNeasy Blood & Tissue kit. The sequenced sample was peripheral blood. Receptor source: a middle-aged man with primary liver carcinoma and hepatitis B virus infection.

This clonotype showed up just a few times. The CDR3 sequence: CASSTGIRETQYF. As DNA, the CDR3 is TGCGCCAGCAGCACAGGGATAAGGGAGACCCAGTACTTC. This sequence joins TRBV10-1 and TRBJ2-5; TRBD1 might be the D (6 bases). Trimming pared 6 bases from V and 5 bases from J, leaving 13 bases between. The CDR3 consists of 13 residues. CDR1 is WNHNN, CDR2 SYGVQD, per germline (reference sequence).

This clonotype has a handful of counts. An end of the junction does not agree with germline; a read error may underlie this. The CDR3 DNA reads as TGTGCCAGCACCTTAGCCGGCAGGGGAGTCCACAATGAACAGTTCTTC. Residues: CASTLAGRGVHNEQFF. This chain uses TRBV11-2 with TRBJ2-1; tentative D call: TRBD1 (6 bases). The length of the CDR3 is 16 residues. Looked up from germline, CDR1 is SGHAT and CDR2 is FQNNGV.

The rearrangement uses TRBV7-9 and TRBJ2-7, with D perhaps TRBD1 (5 bases). The V end lost 5 bases, the J end lost 6 bases, and 20 bases lay between the germline ends. CDR3 length: 15 residues. Germline CDR1 is SEHNR and CDR2 is FQNEAQ (reference sequence). The CDR3 sequence: CASSTLAGFYREQYF. CDR3 in DNA: TGTGCCAGCAGCACCCTGGCAGGGTTCTACCGCGAGCAGTACTTC.

Concerning this clonotype: A much larger clone lies a single base off, so this may be a read error. The V and J genes are TRBV12-3 or TRBV12-4 and TRBJ2-1, with 8 bases fitting TRBD2. The CDR3 runs to 14 residues. The CDR3 region is CASSLVTRGVEQLF. CDR3 nucleotide sequence: TGTGCCAGCAGTTTAGTGACGCGGGGGGTTGAGCAGTTATTC.

This clonotype was picked up many times. The J gene is TRBJ2-5, the V gene TRBV6-5, with D uncertain. The germline V and J ends were trimmed by 6 bases and 0 bases, with 26 bases remaining between them. Germline lookup yields CDR1 MNHEY and CDR2 SVGAGI. There are 19 residues in the CDR3. The CDR3 region is CASRSSNPRDPKYQETQYF. The CDR3 nucleotides are TGTGCCAGCAGATCCTCGAATCCGCGTGACCCGAAGTACCAAGAGACCCAGTACTTC.

Regarding this clonotype: This may come from a read error, since a much larger clone is one base off. The rearrangement links TRBV6-1 to TRBJ2-7; D ambiguous. This CDR3 region has 12 residues. In germline, CDR1 is MNHNS, CDR2 SASEGT. CDR3 sequence reads: CAGSEIPYEQYF. The CDR3 DNA is TGTGCCGGCAGTGAGATCCCCTACGAGCAGTACTTC.

The chain joins TRBV2 to TRBJ2-3; unclear D gene. CDR3 length: 11 residues. Trimming removed 7 bases from V and 6 bases from J, with 8 bases in between. Germline V gene sequence: CDR1 SNHLY, CDR2 FYNNEI. CDR3 nucleotide sequence: TGTGCCAGCACTAGGGCCGATACGCAGTATTTT. Translating it yields CASTRADTQYF.

The chain joins TRBV5-6 to TRBJ1-5; D uncertain. The ends were cut back, 4 bases at V and 0 bases at J, with 20 bases in the middle. The CDR3 consists of 18 residues. The germline V gene has CDR1 SGHDT and CDR2 YYEEEE. The CDR3: CASSPREAMHYSNQPQHF. The CDR3 coding sequence is TGTGCCAGCAGCCCACGCGAGGCGATGCATTATAGCAATCAGCCCCAGCATTTT.

This clonotype was counted ten times or more. The J gene is TRBJ1-2, the V gene TRBV5-4; 7 bases are shared with TRBD1. The ends lost 4 bases at V and 1 base at J; junction bases unmatched: 10. This CDR3 region has 16 residues. CDR1 and CDR2 (germline): SGHNT, YYREEE (reference sequence). The CDR3 reads CASSSSGTAHNYGYTF. In DNA form, the CDR3 reads TGTGCCAGCAGCAGCTCCGGGACAGCTCATAACTATGGCTACACCTTC.

As for this clonotype: A much larger clone differs from this one at a single base, so this may be a read error. The chain recombines TRBV12-3 or TRBV12-4 with TRBJ2-7; 8 bases agree with TRBD1. Unmatched junction bases numbered 12, after V lost 6 bases and J lost 5 bases. This CDR3 has 15 amino acids. The CDR3 nucleotides are TGTGCCAGCAGAAAAGGGACAGGCAGATTTGACGAGCAGTACTTC. Encoded protein: CASRKGTGRFDEQYF.

CDR3 loop: CASSFSGEAADTQYF. CDR3 nucleotides: TGTGCCAGCAGCTTCTCGGGAGAGGCAGCAGATACGCAGTATTTT. V gene TRBV6-1 combines with J gene TRBJ2-3; D possibly corresponds to TRBD2 (6 bases). The V gene lost 6 bases and the J gene lost 4 bases, with 17 bases spanning the gap. Germline V gene lookup returns CDR1 MNHNS and CDR2 SASEGT. This CDR3 spans 15 amino acids.

As to this clonotype: This CDR3 is missing its conserved last phenylalanine or tryptophan, likely due to a read error. The chain links TRBV11-1 to TRBJ2-7; 9 positions match TRBD2. The CDR3 has 15 residues. Germline-derived CDR1 and CDR2 are SGHAT and FQDESV (reference sequence). CDR3: CTSSLEIAGAYEQYL. CDR3 DNA: TGTACCAGCAGCTTAGAGATAGCGGGGGCCTACGAGCAGTACCTC.

The chain uses TRBV11-2 and TRBJ2-3; 8 bases are shared with TRBD2. The CDR3 sequence is 16 residues long. From germline, CDR1 is SGHAT and CDR2 FQNNGV. V lost 2 bases to trimming and J lost 6 bases; unmatched junction nucleotides: 10. The CDR3 region is CASSLLTGAGDDTQYF. CDR3 in DNA: TGTGCCAGCAGCTTATTAACGGGAGCGGGAGACGATACGCAGTATTTT.

In regard to this clonotype: The conserved closing phenylalanine or tryptophan is absent in this CDR3, likely reflecting a read error. The CDR3 bases are TGCGCCAGCAGCATCTCTAGCGGAAGAAACAATGAGCAGTTCTCC. Amino acids: CASSISSGRNNEQFS. The chain recombines TRBV5-1 with TRBJ2-1; TRBD2 matches at 7 bases. The CDR3 length is 15 residues. Germline assignment: CDR1 SGHRS and CDR2 YFSETQ. Losses at the gene ends were 4 bases for V and 5 bases for J; bases not matched to a gene: 9.

Note on this clonotype: Relative to the germline gene, one junction end is altered; a read error may explain this. J is TRBJ2-1 and V is TRBV5-5; 9 bases line up with TRBD2. The CDR3 sequence is 17 residues long. The germline V gene encodes CDR1 SGHKS and CDR2 YYEKEE (reference sequence). The CDR3 nucleotides are TGTGCCAGTAGCTTGGTCACAGCGGGAGGTTCCTACAATGAGCAGTTCTTC. This encodes CASSLVTAGGSYNEQFF.

Comments on this clonotype: Relative to the germline gene, one junction end is altered; a read error may explain this. The chain has TRBV12-3 or TRBV12-4 and TRBJ1-2; the D is unclear. The CDR3 extends over 13 amino acids. The CDR3 protein is CASSPGTSYGYTF. CDR3 nucleotide sequence: TGTGCCAGCAGTCCAGGCACCAGCTATGGTTACACCTTC.